The text below deals with one T cell receptor beta chain. Its target is unknown. The CDR3 contains 16 residues. Germline V CDR1 and CDR2: ENHRY, SYGVKD. Trimming pared 10 bases from V and 7 bases from J, leaving 23 bases between. The sample comes from a study of Graves' ophthalmopathy and Graves' hyperthyroidism. Findings and caveats of the study: Among thyroid clonotypes expanded above 0.001 frequency, most also appeared in blood. The model achieved 70.59% sensitivity and less than 75% specificity for ophthalmopathy progression. Ophthalmopathy was separated from stable hyperthyroidism by a 13-signature model with around 89% sensitivity and around 81% specificity.

Amplification targeted the TCR beta CDR3 regions, with RNA transcripts as the source material. The workflow started with a first-round RT-PCR run with HTBI primers and then moved on to a second-round multiplex PCR. From the multiplex PCR reads, TCRdb called clonotypes with MiXCR, one entry per CDR3 protein. The data hold over a million distinct CDR3 sequences, with about 40% observed a single time. Newly diagnosed hyperthyroidism donors, aged 18 to 65, duration under 2 months. The chain joins TRBV10-3 to TRBJ1-6; a possible D gene is TRBD1 (5 bases). Sequenced material: peripheral blood or thyroid tissue (not recorded which). This TCR derives from an adult man with Graves' hyperthyroidism. CDR3: CASKYKPGLSNSPLHF. The CDR3 DNA reads as TGTGCCAGCAAATACAAGCCGGGACTTAGCAATTCACCCCTCCACTTT.